This T cell receptor beta chain stems from a study of T-cell reconstitution after alpha-beta-depleted transplantation in children. Comments on this clonotype: Its antigen remains unidentified.

The authors prepared the TCRbeta library with unique molecular identifiers. TCRdb called the PCR reads again in MiXCR, with one record for every CDR3 protein. Of about a million distinct CDR3 sequences in the sample, about 29% are singletons; the top ten hold roughly 31%. Findings and caveats of the study: T-cell numbers and diversity one year post-transplant derived largely from freshly generated T cells. At around two months after transplant, the alpha-beta T cells were reportedly derived from several hundred expanded clones that came from non-depleted graft cells.

V was pared by 4 bases and J by 2 bases, with 13 bases of the junction left unmatched. Germline V gives CDR1 SGHRS, CDR2 YFSETQ. The CDR3 loop spans 18 amino acids. The TCR originated in a boy younger than two who had a stem cell transplant for SCID, so the T cells may come from the graft donor. The sequencing here drew on PBMCs, mostly from graft donor cells, taken 360 days after TCRalphabeta/CD19-depleted stem cell transplant. The chain has TRBV5-1 and TRBJ2-1, with 9 bases that match TRBD2. CDR3 sequence reads: CASSLYPGTSYTYNEQFF. The CDR3 coding sequence is TGCGCCAGCAGCCTGTATCCCGGGACTAGCTACACCTACAATGAGCAGTTCTTC. Based on the CDR3 plus reference TRBV5-1 and TRBJ2-1, the full variable domain is KAGVTQTPRYLIKTRGQQVTLSCSPISGHRSVSWYQQTPGQGLQFLFEYFSETQRNKGNFPGRFSGRQFSNSRSEMNVSTLELGDSALYLCASSLYPGTSYTYNEQFFGPGTRLTVL.